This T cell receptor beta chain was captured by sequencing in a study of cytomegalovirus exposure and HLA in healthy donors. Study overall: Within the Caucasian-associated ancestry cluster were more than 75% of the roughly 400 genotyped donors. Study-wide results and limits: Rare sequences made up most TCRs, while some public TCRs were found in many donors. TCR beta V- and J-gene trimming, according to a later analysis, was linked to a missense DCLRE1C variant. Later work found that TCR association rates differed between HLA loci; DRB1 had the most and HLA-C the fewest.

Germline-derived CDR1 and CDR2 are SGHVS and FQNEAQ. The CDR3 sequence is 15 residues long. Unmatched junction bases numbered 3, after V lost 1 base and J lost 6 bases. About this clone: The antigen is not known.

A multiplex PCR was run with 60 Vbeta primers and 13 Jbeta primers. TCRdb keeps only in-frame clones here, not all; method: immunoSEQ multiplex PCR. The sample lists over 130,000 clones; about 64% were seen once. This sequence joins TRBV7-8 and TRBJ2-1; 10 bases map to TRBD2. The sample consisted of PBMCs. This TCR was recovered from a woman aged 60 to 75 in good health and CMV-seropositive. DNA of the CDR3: TGTGCCAGCAGCTTAGAGGGACTAGCGCTCAATGAGCAGTTCTTC. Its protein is CASSLEGLALNEQFF. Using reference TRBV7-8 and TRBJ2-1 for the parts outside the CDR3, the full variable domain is GAGVSQSPRYKVAKRGQDVALRCDPISGHVSLFWYQQALGQGPEFLTYFQNEAQLDKSGLPSDRFFAERPEGSVSTLKIQRTQQEDSAVYLCASSLEGLALNEQFFGPGTRLTVL.